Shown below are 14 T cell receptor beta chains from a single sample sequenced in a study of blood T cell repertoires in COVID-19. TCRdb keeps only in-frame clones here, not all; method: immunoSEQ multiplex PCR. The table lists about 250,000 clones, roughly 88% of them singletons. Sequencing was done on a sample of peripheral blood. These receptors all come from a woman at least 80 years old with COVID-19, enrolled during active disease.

In DNA, the CDR3 is TGTGCCAGCAGCTTCCCACAGGGGACAGATACGCAGTATTTT. It codes for CASSFPQGTDTQYF. The chain combines TRBV7-9 with TRBJ2-3; 7 bases are shared with TRBD1. This CDR3 region has 14 residues. Germline V lookup: CDR1 SEHNR, CDR2 FQNEAQ (reference sequence). J lost 3 bases, V lost 3 bases, and 3 bases had no gene match. Combining the CDR3 with reference TRBV7-9 and TRBJ2-3 gives the whole variable domain DTGVSQNPRHKITKRGQNVTFRCDPISEHNRLYWYRQTLGQGPEFLTYFQNEAQLEKSRLLSDRFSAERPKGSFSTLEIQRTEQGDSAMYLCASSFPQGTDTQYFGPGTRLTVL.

The CDR3 is CASSLGLGQNYGYTF. As DNA, the CDR3 is TGTGCCAGCAGCTTGGGGCTGGGACAGAACTATGGCTACACCTTC. The chain uses TRBV5-4 and TRBJ1-2; 7 bases are shared with TRBD1. Trimming cost V 0 bases and J 2 bases; bases outside gene matches: 4. The CDR3 has 15 amino acids. Germline V gives CDR1 SGHNT, CDR2 YYREEE (reference sequence). Using reference TRBV5-4 and TRBJ1-2 for the parts outside the CDR3, the full variable domain is ETGVTQSPTHLIKTRGQQVTLRCSSQSGHNTVSWYQQALGQGPQFIFQYYREEENGRGNFPPRFSGLQFPNYSSELNVNALELDDSALYLCASSLGLGQNYGYTFGSGTRLTVV.

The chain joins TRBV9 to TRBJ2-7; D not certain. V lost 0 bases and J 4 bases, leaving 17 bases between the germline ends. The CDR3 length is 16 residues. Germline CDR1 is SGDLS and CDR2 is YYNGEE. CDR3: CASSVDPSPAGYEQYF. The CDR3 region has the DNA TGTGCCAGCAGCGTAGATCCCAGCCCTGCAGGTTACGAGCAGTACTTC.

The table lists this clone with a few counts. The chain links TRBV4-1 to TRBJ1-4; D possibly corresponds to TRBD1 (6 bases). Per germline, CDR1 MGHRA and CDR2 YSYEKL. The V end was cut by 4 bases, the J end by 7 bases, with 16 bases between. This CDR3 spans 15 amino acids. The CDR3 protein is CASSPSQGLGEKLFF. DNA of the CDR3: TGCGCCAGCAGCCCTAGTCAGGGGTTAGGTGAAAAACTGTTTTTT.

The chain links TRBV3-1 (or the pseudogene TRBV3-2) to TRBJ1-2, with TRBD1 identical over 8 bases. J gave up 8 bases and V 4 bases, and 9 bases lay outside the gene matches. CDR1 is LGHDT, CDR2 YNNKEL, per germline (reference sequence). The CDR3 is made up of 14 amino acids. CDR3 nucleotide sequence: TGTGCCAGCAGCCCTGGACAGGGCATGGACGGCTACACCTTC. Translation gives CASSPGQGMDGYTF.

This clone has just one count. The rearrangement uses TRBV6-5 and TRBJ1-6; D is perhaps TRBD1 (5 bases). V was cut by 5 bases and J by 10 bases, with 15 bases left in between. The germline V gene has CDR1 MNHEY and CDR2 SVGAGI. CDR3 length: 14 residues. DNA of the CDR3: TGTGCCAGCAGTAGGAAGGGGCTCGGGTCACCCCTCCACTTT. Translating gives CASSRKGLGSPLHF.

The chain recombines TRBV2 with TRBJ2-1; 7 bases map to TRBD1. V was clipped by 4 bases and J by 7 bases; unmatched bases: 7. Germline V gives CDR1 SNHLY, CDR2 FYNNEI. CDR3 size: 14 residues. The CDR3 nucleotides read TGTGCCAGCAGTGTAAGGGGGCTAGGGAATGAGCAGTTCTTC. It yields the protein CASSVRGLGNEQFF.

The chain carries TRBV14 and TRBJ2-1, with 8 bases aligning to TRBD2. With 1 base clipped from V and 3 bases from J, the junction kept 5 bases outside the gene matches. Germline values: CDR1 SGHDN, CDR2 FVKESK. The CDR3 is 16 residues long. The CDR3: CASSQGASGGYNEQFF. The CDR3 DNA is TGTGCCAGCAGCCAAGGGGCCAGCGGGGGCTACAATGAGCAGTTCTTC. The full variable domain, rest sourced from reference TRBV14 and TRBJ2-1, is EAGVTQFPSHSVIEKGQTVTLRCDPISGHDNLYWYRRVMGKEIKFLLHFVKESKQDESGMPNNRFLAERTGGTYSTLKVQPAELEDSGVYFCASSQGASGGYNEQFFGPGTRLTVL.

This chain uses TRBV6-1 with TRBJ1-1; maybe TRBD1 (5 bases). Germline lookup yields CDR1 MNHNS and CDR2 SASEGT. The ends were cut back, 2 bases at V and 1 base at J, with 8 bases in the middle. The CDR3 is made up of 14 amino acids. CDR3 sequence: CASSENGGNTEAFF. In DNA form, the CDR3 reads TGTGCCAGCAGTGAAAACGGGGGGAACACTGAAGCTTTCTTT.

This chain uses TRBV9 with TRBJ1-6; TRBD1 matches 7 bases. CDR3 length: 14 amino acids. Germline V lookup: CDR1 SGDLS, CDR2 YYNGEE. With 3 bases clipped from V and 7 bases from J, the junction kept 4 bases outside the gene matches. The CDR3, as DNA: TGTGCCAGCAGCGCGGACAGGCAAAATTCACCCCTCCACTTT. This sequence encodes CASSADRQNSPLHF.

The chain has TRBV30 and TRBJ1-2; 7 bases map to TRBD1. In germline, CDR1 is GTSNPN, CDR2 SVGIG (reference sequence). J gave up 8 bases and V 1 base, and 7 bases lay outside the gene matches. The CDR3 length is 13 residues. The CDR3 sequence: CAWSEQGVAGYTF. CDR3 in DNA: TGTGCCTGGAGTGAGCAGGGGGTTGCGGGCTACACCTTC.

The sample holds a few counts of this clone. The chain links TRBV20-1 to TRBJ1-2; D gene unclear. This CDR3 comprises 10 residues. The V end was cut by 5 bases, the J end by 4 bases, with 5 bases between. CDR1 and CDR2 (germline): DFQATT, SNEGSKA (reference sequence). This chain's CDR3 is CSAEFYGYTF. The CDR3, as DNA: TGCAGTGCTGAGTTCTATGGCTACACCTTC.

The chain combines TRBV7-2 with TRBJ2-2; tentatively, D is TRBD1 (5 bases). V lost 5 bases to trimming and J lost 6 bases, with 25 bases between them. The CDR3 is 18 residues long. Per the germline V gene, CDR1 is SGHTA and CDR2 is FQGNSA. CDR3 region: CASSRGQGILGQSGELFF. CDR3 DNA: TGTGCCAGCAGCCGTGGGCAGGGTATTTTGGGCCAATCCGGGGAGCTGTTTTTT.

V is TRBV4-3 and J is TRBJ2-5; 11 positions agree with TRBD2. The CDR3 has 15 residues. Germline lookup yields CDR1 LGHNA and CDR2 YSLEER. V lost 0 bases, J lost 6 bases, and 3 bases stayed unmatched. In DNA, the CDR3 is TGCGCCAGCAGCCAAGATCTAGCGGGGGGAAAGACCCAGTACTTC. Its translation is CASSQDLAGGKTQYF.